Listed below are T cell receptor beta chains from one sample, sequenced in a study of cytomegalovirus exposure and HLA in healthy donors. Using immunoSEQ multiplex PCR, the repertoire was profiled, and TCRdb retains in-frame clones only, with some absent. The sample has over 85,000 clones; approximately 75% are singletons. The sample comprised PBMCs. All receptors derive from a woman in her forties in good health and CMV-seronegative. The CDR3 runs from the conserved cysteine through the conserved F or W. The order of the fields is J gene, V gene, CDR3 protein.

j_gene: TRBJ1-3
v_gene: TRBV5-6
CDR3aa: CASSFHYSGNTIYF

j_gene: TRBJ1-5
v_gene: TRBV6-5
CDR3aa: CASSRDRENQPQHF

j_gene: TRBJ2-1
v_gene: TRBV7-3
CDR3aa: CASSYDRGSYNEQFF

j_gene: TRBJ2-1
v_gene: TRBV6-4
CDR3aa: CASSEGLAGAAFF

j_gene: TRBJ2-7
v_gene: TRBV28
CDR3aa: CASKSEQGSYEQYF

j_gene: TRBJ2-5
v_gene: TRBV5-1
CDR3aa: CASSRHLGGETQYF

j_gene: TRBJ2-4
v_gene: TRBV2
CDR3aa: CASSEDRGGKNIQYF

j_gene: TRBJ2-3
v_gene: TRBV5-1
CDR3aa: CASSLGLAGDNTQYF

j_gene: TRBJ1-5
v_gene: TRBV7-9
CDR3aa: CASSLVGQVDQPQHF

j_gene: TRBJ2-1
v_gene: TRBV5-4
CDR3aa: CASSTGGGASYNEQFF

j_gene: TRBJ2-2
v_gene: TRBV6-5
CDR3aa: CASGNRGLYTGELFF

j_gene: TRBJ1-1
v_gene: TRBV7-2
CDR3aa: CASSLGTVLMNTEAFF

j_gene: TRBJ2-7
v_gene: TRBV5-5
CDR3aa: CASSLPAGGPYEQYF

j_gene: TRBJ2-7
v_gene: TRBV7-2
CDR3aa: CASSTTSGGTYEQYF

j_gene: TRBJ1-2
v_gene: TRBV7-2
CDR3aa: CASSLDGQGGYTF

j_gene: TRBJ2-7
v_gene: TRBV5-1
CDR3aa: CASSLRTGREQYF

j_gene: TRBJ2-7
v_gene: TRBV4-2
CDR3aa: CASSQDDTYEQYF

j_gene: TRBJ2-7
v_gene: TRBV5-1
CDR3aa: CASSISGGPYEQYF

j_gene: TRBJ2-7
v_gene: TRBV5-1
CDR3aa: CASSFKAILGEQYF

j_gene: TRBJ1-1
v_gene: TRBV2
CDR3aa: CASRRTRNTEAFF

j_gene: TRBJ1-4
v_gene: TRBV18
CDR3aa: CASSPGQGQNEKLFF

j_gene: TRBJ2-2
v_gene: TRBV5-1
CDR3aa: CASSPGQNTGELFF

j_gene: TRBJ2-3
v_gene: TRBV19
CDR3aa: CASSINGEISTDTQYF

j_gene: TRBJ1-1
v_gene: TRBV7-2
CDR3aa: CASSPWTGDEAFF

j_gene: TRBJ2-7
v_gene: TRBV10-3
CDR3aa: CAIRDSYEQYF

j_gene: TRBJ1-2
v_gene: TRBV19
CDR3aa: CASRPTGGSYGYTF

j_gene: TRBJ1-4
v_gene: TRBV5-5
CDR3aa: CASSWGQATNEKLFF

j_gene: TRBJ1-4
v_gene: TRBV7-6
CDR3aa: CASSLAIQDRSEKLFF

j_gene: TRBJ1-5
v_gene: TRBV5-5
CDR3aa: CASSNPATGNNQPQHF

j_gene: TRBJ1-4
v_gene: TRBV9
CDR3aa: CASSATTNEKLFF

j_gene: TRBJ1-2
v_gene: TRBV2
CDR3aa: CASSARNYGYTF

j_gene: TRBJ2-1
v_gene: TRBV25-1
CDR3aa: CASSVSGGRYNEQFF

j_gene: TRBJ1-1
v_gene: TRBV30
CDR3aa: CAWSVWGAEAFF

j_gene: TRBJ1-3
v_gene: TRBV10-3
CDR3aa: CATVLNSGGNTIYF

j_gene: TRBJ1-2
v_gene: TRBV4-3
CDR3aa: CASSQDSVVWGYTF

j_gene: TRBJ1-2
v_gene: TRBV28
CDR3aa: CASSSMTGRYGYTF

j_gene: TRBJ2-1
v_gene: TRBV4-3
CDR3aa: CASSQEFLAGGINEQFF

j_gene: TRBJ2-1
v_gene: TRBV7-9
CDR3aa: CASSRTSGALHEQFF

j_gene: TRBJ1-2
v_gene: TRBV29-1
CDR3aa: CSVLRPQGALGYTF

j_gene: TRBJ2-1
v_gene: TRBV7-2
CDR3aa: CASSFWGGGNEQFF